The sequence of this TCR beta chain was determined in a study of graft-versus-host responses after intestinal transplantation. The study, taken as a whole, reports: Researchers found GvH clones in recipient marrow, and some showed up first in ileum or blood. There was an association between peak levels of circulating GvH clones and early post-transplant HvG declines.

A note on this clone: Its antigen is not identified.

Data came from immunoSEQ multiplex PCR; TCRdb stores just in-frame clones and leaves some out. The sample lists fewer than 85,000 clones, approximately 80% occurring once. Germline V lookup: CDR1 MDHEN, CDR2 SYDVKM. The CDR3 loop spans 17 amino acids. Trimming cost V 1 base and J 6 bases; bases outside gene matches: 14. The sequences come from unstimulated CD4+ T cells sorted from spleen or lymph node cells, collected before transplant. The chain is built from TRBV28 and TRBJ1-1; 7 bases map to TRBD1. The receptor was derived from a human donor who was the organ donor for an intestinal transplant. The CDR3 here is CASSLLGRGSSTAEAFF. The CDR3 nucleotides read TGTGCCAGCAGTTTATTGGGCAGGGGGAGTTCTACGGCTGAAGCTTTCTTT.